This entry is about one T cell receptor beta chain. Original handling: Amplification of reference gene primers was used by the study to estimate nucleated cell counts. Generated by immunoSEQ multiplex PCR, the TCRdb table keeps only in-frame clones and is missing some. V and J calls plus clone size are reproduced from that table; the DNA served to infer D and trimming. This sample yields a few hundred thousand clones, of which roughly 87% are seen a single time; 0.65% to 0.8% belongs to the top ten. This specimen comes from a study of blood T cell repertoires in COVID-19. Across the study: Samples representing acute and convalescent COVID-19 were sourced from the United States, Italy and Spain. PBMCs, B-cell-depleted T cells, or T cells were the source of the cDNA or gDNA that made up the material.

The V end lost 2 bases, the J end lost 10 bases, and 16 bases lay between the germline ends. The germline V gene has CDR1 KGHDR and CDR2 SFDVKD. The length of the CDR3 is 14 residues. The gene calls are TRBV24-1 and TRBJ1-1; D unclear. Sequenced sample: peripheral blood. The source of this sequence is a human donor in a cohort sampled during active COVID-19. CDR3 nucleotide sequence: TGTGCCACCAGTGATTCGGGATTTGGTTCGGGAGCTTTCTTT. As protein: CATSDSGFGSGAFF.